These 10 T cell receptor beta chains came from one sample sequenced in a study of blood T cell repertoires in COVID-19. Profiled with immunoSEQ multiplex PCR; TCRdb holds only in-frame clones, not every one. The table shows 150,000 to 200,000 clones, with around 87% occurring only once. Sequencing was carried out using peripheral blood. These receptor sequences come from a middle-aged man with active or convalescent COVID-19.

The chain uses TRBV2 and TRBJ2-1; the match to TRBD2 covers 8 bases. Germline trimming cut 2 bases from V and 5 bases from J; bases unmatched to any gene: 17. Per germline, CDR1 SNHLY and CDR2 FYNNEI. The CDR3 is made up of 19 amino acids. For the CDR3, the DNA is TGTGCCAGCAGTGAAAGTTGGGTGGGCGGGGGGACCCAAAACAATGAGCAGTTCTTC. Its translation: CASSESWVGGGTQNNEQFF.

V usage is TRBV7-3 and J usage is TRBJ2-7; D perhaps matches TRBD1 (6 bases). The CDR3 length is 16 residues. Germline V gene data show CDR1 as SGHTA and CDR2 as FQGTGA. Trimming removed 2 bases from V and 2 bases from J, with 16 bases in between. CDR3 DNA: TGTGCCAGCAGCTTACTACCCGGCCGGGACACCTACGAGCAGTACTTC. Amino acid sequence: CASSLLPGRDTYEQYF.

This chain links TRBV6-5 with TRBJ2-6, with D possibly being TRBD2 (7 bases). There are 12 residues in the CDR3. Looked up from germline, CDR1 is MNHEY and CDR2 is SVGAGI. V was clipped by 10 bases and J by 9 bases, with 13 bases between them. The CDR3 DNA reads TGTGCCAATAGGGGGGGGAGCAACGTCCTGACTTTC. Protein sequence: CANRGGSNVLTF.

This sequence joins TRBV6-6 and TRBJ1-2; D ambiguous. Deletions cut 2 bases from V and 8 bases from J, with 15 bases between. In germline, CDR1 is MNHNY, CDR2 SVGAGI (reference sequence). This CDR3 has 14 residues. CDR3 region: CASSYPERSAGYTF. In DNA, the CDR3 is TGTGCCAGCAGTTACCCAGAGCGGTCGGCGGGCTACACCTTC.

This chain uses TRBV9 with TRBJ1-2; no firm D call. V was shortened by 4 bases and J by 6 bases, with 13 bases between the two germline ends. The germline V gene has CDR1 SGDLS and CDR2 YYNGEE. CDR3 length: 13 amino acids. The CDR3: CASSKRSRDGYTF. CDR3 nucleotide sequence: TGTGCCAGCAGCAAGAGGAGTAGAGATGGCTACACCTTC. The complete variable domain, with remaining parts taken from reference TRBV9 and TRBJ1-2, reads DSGVTQTPKHLITATGQRVTLRCSPRSGDLSVYWYQQSLDQGLQFLIQYYNGEERAKGNILERFSAQQFPDLHSELNLSSLELGDSALYFCASSKRSRDGYTFGSGTRLTVV.

This sequence joins TRBV6-5 and TRBJ1-1, with D possibly matching TRBD1 (5 bases). Germline-derived CDR1 and CDR2 are MNHEY and SVGAGI. The CDR3 extends over 12 amino acids. V was cut by 8 bases and J by 5 bases, with 12 bases left in between. The CDR3, as DNA: TGTGCCAGCTTTAAGGGGAGGACTGAAGCTTTCTTT. Residues: CASFKGRTEAFF.

For this clone: Other DNA sequences in the sample encode the same CDR3. CDR3 loop: CASSPTAGNTEAFF. In nucleotides, the CDR3 is TGCGCCAGCAGCCCGACAGCCGGAAACACTGAAGCTTTCTTT. V usage is TRBV5-1 and J usage is TRBJ1-1; D is perhaps TRBD1 (5 bases). The CDR3 is made up of 14 amino acids. CDR1 and CDR2 (germline): SGHRS, YFSETQ. Trimming shortened V by 4 bases and J by 2 bases, and 12 bases separated the two germline ends.

The rearrangement uses TRBV3-1 (or the pseudogene TRBV3-2) and TRBJ2-3, with D possibly TRBD1 on 7 matching bases. Per germline, CDR1 LGHDT and CDR2 YNNKEL (reference sequence). The CDR3 has 13 amino acids. Trimming removed 3 bases at V and 4 bases at J, with 8 bases between. The CDR3 DNA is TGTGCCAGCAGCCACAGGGGGGCAGATACGCAGTATTTT. Protein: CASSHRGADTQYF.

This clone was seen just once. This sequence joins TRBV9 and TRBJ1-2, with D perhaps matching TRBD1 (6 bases). V shed 0 bases and J shed 10 bases, with 16 bases lying between them. The germline V gene has CDR1 SGDLS and CDR2 YYNGEE. CDR3 length equals 14 residues. The CDR3 bases are TGTGCCAGCAGCGTAGGACAGGCGTTGACCGACTACACCTTC. This sequence encodes CASSVGQALTDYTF.

The chain carries TRBV6-2 or TRBV6-3 and TRBJ2-7, with no clear D. CDR1 and CDR2 from the germline V gene are MNHEY and SVGEGT. CDR3 length: 14 residues. V lost 2 bases and J 2 bases, leaving 10 bases between the germline ends. CDR3 in amino acids: CASSYREAAYEQYF. The CDR3 DNA reads as TGTGCCAGCAGTTACCGCGAGGCAGCCTACGAGCAGTACTTC.